This paragraph covers one T cell receptor beta chain sequence. Its antigen remains unknown. These data come from a study of shared clonotypes between healthy human individuals. Looking at the study overall: There were three CD4 naive, three CD4 memory, two CD8 naive and one CD8 memory plates per donor.

Generated by immunoSEQ multiplex PCR, the TCRdb table keeps only in-frame clones and is missing some. Of about 2 million clones detected, roughly 95% appear once; the ten largest clones hold approximately 1.2%. CD45RO-negative, CCR7-selected cells formed the naive CD8 fraction, which excluded terminally differentiated effector memory CD45RA+ cells. Recent acute infections and vaccinations were absent in the healthy HIV-negative adult donors. The CDR3 is 16 residues long. Broader study findings: Clonotypes not shared had lower generation probabilities than those common to all four donors.

The receptor was derived from a man aged 18 to 29 in good health. Specimen: naive CD8+ T cells sorted from blood. This rearrangement joins TRBV21-1 to TRBJ2-2; TRBD2 is taken as the D call from the table, unchecked against the DNA. TRBV21-1 constitutes a pseudogene. The CDR3 sequence: CASSNRDSENTGELFF. The CDR3 DNA follows: TGTGCCAGCAGCAATCGGGACTCTGAGAACACCGGGGAGCTGTTTTTT.